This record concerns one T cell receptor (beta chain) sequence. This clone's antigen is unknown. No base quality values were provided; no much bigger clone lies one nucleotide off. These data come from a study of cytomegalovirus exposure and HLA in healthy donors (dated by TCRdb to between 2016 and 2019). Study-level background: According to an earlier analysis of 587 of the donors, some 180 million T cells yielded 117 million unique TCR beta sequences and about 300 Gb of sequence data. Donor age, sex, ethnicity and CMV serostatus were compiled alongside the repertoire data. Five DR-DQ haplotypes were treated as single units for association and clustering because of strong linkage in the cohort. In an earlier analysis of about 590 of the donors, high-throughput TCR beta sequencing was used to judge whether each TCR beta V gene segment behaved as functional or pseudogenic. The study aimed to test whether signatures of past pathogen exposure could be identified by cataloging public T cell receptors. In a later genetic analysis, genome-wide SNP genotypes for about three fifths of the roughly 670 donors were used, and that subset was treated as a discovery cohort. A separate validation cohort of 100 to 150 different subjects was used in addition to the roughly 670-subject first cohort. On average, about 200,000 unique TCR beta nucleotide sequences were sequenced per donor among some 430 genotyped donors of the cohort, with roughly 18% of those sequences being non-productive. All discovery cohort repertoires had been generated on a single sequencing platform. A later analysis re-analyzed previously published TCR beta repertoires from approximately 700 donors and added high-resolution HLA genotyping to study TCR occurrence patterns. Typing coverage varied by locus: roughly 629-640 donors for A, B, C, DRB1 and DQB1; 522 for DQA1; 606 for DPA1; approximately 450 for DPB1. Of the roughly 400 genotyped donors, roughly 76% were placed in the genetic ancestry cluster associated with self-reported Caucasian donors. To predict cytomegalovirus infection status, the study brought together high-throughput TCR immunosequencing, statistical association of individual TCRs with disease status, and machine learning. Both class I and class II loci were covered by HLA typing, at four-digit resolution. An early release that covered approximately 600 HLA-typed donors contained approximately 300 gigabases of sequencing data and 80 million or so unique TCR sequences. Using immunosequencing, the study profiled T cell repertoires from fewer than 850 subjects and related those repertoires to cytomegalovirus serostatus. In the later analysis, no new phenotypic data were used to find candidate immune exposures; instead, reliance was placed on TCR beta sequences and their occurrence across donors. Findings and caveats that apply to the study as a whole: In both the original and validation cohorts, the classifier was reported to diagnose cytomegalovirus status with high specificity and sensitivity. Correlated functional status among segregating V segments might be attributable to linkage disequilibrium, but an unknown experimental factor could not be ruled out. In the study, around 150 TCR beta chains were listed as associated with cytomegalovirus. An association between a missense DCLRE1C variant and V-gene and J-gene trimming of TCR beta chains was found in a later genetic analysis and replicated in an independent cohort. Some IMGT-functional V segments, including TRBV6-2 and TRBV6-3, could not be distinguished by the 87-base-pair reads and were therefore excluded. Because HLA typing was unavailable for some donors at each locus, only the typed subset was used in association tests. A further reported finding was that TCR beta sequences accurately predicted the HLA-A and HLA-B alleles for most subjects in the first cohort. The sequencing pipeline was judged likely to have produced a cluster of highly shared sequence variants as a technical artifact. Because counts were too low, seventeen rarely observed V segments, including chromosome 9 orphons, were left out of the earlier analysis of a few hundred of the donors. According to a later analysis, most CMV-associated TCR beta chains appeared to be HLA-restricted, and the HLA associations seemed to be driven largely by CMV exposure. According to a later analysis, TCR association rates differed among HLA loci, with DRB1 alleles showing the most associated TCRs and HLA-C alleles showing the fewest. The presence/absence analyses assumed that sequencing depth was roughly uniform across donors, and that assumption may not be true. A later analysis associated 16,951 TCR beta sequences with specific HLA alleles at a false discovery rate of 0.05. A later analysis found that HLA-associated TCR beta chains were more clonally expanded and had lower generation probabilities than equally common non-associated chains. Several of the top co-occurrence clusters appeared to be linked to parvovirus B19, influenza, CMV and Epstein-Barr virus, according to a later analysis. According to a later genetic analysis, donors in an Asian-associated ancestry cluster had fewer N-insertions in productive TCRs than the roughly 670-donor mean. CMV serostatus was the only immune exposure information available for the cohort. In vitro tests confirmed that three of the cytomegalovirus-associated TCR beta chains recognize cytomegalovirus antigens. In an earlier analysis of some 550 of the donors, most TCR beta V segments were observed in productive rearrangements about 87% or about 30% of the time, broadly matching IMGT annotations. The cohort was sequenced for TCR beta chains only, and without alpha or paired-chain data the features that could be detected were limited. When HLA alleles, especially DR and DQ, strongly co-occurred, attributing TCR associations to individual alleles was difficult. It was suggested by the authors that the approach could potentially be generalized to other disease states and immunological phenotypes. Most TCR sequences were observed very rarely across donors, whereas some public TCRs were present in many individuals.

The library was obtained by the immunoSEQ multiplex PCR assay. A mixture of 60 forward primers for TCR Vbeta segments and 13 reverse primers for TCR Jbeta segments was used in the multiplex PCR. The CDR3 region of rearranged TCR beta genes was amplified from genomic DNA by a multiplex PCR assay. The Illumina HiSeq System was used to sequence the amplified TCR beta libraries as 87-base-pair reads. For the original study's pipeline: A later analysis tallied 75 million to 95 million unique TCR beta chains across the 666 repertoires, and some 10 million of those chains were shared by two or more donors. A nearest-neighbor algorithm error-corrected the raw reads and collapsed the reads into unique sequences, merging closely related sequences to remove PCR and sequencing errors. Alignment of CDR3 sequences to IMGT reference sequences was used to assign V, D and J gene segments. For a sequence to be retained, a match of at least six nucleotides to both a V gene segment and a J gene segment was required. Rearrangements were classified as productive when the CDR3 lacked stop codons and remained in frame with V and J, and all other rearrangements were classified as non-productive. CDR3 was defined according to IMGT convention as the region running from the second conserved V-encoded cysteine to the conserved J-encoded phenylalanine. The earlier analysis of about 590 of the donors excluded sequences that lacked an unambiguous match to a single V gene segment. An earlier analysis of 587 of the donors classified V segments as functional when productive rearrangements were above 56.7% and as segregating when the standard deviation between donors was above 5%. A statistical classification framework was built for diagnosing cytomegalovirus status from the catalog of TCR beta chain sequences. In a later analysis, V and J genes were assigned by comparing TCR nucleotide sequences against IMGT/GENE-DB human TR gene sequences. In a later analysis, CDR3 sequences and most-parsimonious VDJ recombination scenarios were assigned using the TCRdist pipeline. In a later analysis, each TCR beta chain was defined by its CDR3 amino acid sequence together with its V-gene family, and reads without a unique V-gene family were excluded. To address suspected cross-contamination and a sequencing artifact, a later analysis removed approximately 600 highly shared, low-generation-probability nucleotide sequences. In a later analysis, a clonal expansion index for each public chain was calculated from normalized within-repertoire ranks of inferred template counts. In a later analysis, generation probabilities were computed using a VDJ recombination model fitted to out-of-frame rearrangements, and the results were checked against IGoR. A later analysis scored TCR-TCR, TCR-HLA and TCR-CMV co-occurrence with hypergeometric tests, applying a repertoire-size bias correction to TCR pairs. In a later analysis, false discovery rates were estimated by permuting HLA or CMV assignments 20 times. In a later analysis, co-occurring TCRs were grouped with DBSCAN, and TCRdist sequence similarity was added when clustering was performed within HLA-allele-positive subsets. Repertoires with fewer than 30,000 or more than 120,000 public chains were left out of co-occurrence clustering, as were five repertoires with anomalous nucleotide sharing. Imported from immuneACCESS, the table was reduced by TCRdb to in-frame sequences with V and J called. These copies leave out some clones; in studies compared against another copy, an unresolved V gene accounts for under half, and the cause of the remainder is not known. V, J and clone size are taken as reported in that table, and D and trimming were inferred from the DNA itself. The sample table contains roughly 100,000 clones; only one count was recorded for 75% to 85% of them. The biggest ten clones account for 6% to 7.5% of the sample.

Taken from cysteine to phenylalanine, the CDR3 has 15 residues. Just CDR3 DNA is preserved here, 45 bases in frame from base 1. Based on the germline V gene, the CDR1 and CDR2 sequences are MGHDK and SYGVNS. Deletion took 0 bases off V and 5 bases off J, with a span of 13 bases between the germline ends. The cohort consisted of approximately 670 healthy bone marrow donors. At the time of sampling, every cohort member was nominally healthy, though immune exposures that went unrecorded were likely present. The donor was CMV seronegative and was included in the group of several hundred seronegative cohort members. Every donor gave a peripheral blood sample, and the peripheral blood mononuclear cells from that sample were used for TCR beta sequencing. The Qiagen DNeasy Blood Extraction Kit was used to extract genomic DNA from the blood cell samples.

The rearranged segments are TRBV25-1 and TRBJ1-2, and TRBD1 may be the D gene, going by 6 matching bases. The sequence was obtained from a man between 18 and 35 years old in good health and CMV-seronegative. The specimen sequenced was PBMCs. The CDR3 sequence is CASSEYPSTGYGYTF. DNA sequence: TGTGCCAGCAGTGAATATCCCTCTACAGGGTATGGCTACACCTTC.